The 11 T cell receptor beta chains reported below all come from one sample, sequenced in a study of T cell changes during pregnancy in multiple sclerosis. Using immunoSEQ multiplex PCR, the repertoire was profiled, and TCRdb retains in-frame clones only, with some absent. The sample includes some 70,000 clones, roughly 90% of them seen just once. The sample was CD8+ T cells from peripheral blood mononuclear cells, taken before pregnancy. The receptors stem from a female donor with multiple sclerosis, enrolled in a pregnancy study.

The chain couples TRBV27 to TRBJ2-3, with D maybe TRBD1 (5 bases). Per germline, CDR1 MNHEY and CDR2 SMNVEV (reference sequence). The CDR3 is 14 residues long. CDR3 coding DNA: TGTGCGACTCAAAGGGGCTCAAGCACAGATACGCAGTATTTT. Translation gives CATQRGSSTDTQYF.

This clone was found once. The V gene is TRBV7-6, the J gene TRBJ2-1, with 9 bases fitting TRBD1. The J segment lost 6 bases and the V segment lost 2 bases, leaving 8 bases of the junction unmatched. This CDR3 spans 16 amino acids. Germline V CDR1 and CDR2: SGHVS, FNYEAQ. The CDR3 loop reads CASSLSLGQGGNEQFF. The CDR3, as DNA: TGTGCCAGCAGCTTATCTCTGGGACAGGGAGGCAATGAGCAGTTCTTC.

The chain uses TRBV14 and TRBJ2-5, with TRBD2 matching over 14 bases. Germline V gives CDR1 SGHDN, CDR2 FVKESK. Trimming removed 1 base from V and 4 bases from J; junction bases left unmatched: 2. The CDR3 contains 16 residues. The CDR3 region is CASSQGGTSGGETQYF. CDR3 DNA: TGTGCCAGCAGCCAAGGAGGGACTAGCGGGGGAGAGACCCAGTACTTC.

This clone came up once. V is TRBV7-3 and J is TRBJ2-3; D might be TRBD2 (5 bases). Germline V lookup: CDR1 SGHTA, CDR2 FQGTGA. CDR3 length: 13 residues. Trimming pared 5 bases from V and 9 bases from J, leaving 15 bases between. The CDR3 bases are TGTGCCAGCAGCCCAGGACTGGAGGAGACGCAGTATTTT. It is translated as CASSPGLEETQYF.

The chain is built from TRBV30 and TRBJ1-2; TRBD1 matches 8 bases. Germline V gene lookup returns CDR1 GTSNPN and CDR2 SVGIG (reference sequence). The CDR3 has 13 residues. With 2 bases clipped from V and 4 bases from J, the junction kept 3 bases outside the gene matches. CDR3 DNA: TGTGCCTGGAGTAGACAGGGGCGCTATGGCTACACCTTC. Protein sequence: CAWSRQGRYGYTF.

The V call is TRBV9, the J call TRBJ2-3; TRBD2 might be the D (7 bases). Trimming took 0 bases from V and 3 from J, leaving 14 bases between them. Per the germline V gene, CDR1 is SGDLS and CDR2 is YYNGEE. The CDR3 has 16 amino acids. The CDR3 nucleotides read TGTGCCAGCAGCGTAGAAGGGGGGGCGCAAACAGATACGCAGTATTTT. This translates into CASSVEGGAQTDTQYF.

The CDR3 here is CASSPGEGGYYNEQFF. In DNA, the CDR3 is TGTGCCAGCAGCCCGGGAGAAGGGGGCTACTACAATGAGCAGTTCTTC. The gene calls are TRBV11-1 and TRBJ2-1; D possibly corresponds to TRBD1 (7 bases). The CDR3 has 16 amino acids. The V gene's germline CDR1 is SGHAT and CDR2 FQDESV (reference sequence). Trimming removed 5 bases at V and 3 bases at J, with 17 bases between.

CDR3 DNA sequence: TGTGCCAGCAGCGTCACCAGGGGGACTAGGGAGACCCAGTACTTC. It yields the protein CASSVTRGTRETQYF. This chain connects TRBV9 to TRBJ2-5; possible D gene TRBD2, 8 bases. Germline-derived CDR1 and CDR2 are SGDLS and YYNGEE. The CDR3 has 15 residues. The V end lost 2 bases, the J end lost 5 bases, and 16 bases lay between the germline ends.

V is TRBV13 and J is TRBJ1-1, with no clear D. Germline CDR1 is PRHDT and CDR2 is FYEKMQ (reference sequence). Trimming shortened V by 7 bases and J by 1 base, and 16 bases separated the two germline ends. The CDR3 covers 15 residues. The CDR3 loop is CASTPAPGSNTEAFF. CDR3 nucleotides: TGTGCCAGCACCCCCGCCCCGGGTTCGAACACTGAAGCTTTCTTT. Complete variable domain (other parts from reference TRBV13 and TRBJ1-1): AAGVIQSPRHLIKEKRETATLKCYPIPRHDTVYWYQQGPGQDPQFLISFYEKMQSDKGSIPDRFSAQQFSDYHSELNMSSLELGDSALYFCASTPAPGSNTEAFFGQGTRLTVV.

This chain joins TRBV7-3 and TRBJ2-5; a possible D gene is TRBD2 (5 bases). The germline V gene has CDR1 SGHTA and CDR2 FQGTGA. The V gene lost 5 bases and the J gene lost 2 bases, with 12 bases spanning the gap. The CDR3 runs 14 residues. The CDR3 reads CASSVGGGQETQYF. CDR3 sequence (DNA): TGTGCCAGCAGCGTTGGTGGAGGTCAAGAGACCCAGTACTTC.

The genes are TRBV2 and TRBJ1-2; 7 bases are shared with TRBD1. V was clipped by 1 base and J by 5 bases; unmatched bases: 13. CDR3 length: 17 residues. Germline-derived CDR1 and CDR2 are SNHLY and FYNNEI. The CDR3: CASSEEVDRVFGYGYTF. The CDR3 DNA reads TGTGCCAGCAGTGAAGAGGTCGACAGGGTATTCGGGTATGGCTACACCTTC.